These T cell receptor beta chains were read from a single sample in a study of patients and donors after allogeneic stem cell transplantation. Each CDR3 protein gets one entry after TCRdb re-called the RT-PCR reads with MiXCR. The data show about 87,000 distinct CDR3 sequences, approximately 5% seen once. Input material: blood, either unsorted or a sorted T cell fraction (not recorded which). The receptor set was obtained from a human donor who was either an allogeneic HSCT recipient or a stem cell or donor lymphocyte infusion donor (not recorded which). It is not recorded whose cells these are; they may come from a transplant donor. Each CDR3 is given with its conserved first and last residue. D genes are given only for firm matches. The listing skips clone size in some rows; elsewhere it reads once, few, many or a size class.

cdr3_nt cdr3_aa j_call d_call v_call clone_size
TGTGCCAGTAGAGACCCCCTCCGATCAGGCTTAAGTAAGGGAGGCAATCAGCCCCAGCATTTT CASRDPLRSGLSKGGNQPQHF TRBJ1-5 NA TRBV19 NA
TGCGCCAGCAGTGTATCAGGGTCCCGTGGCTACACCTTC CASSVSGSRGYTF TRBJ1-2 NA TRBV10-2 many
TGTGCCAGCAGTGAAACCCTCGGATACGAGCAGTACTTC CASSETLGYEQYF TRBJ2-7 NA TRBV6-1 many
TGTGCCAGTAGCCAGCATGAGGACTATGGCTACACCTTC CASSQHEDYGYTF TRBJ1-2 NA TRBV19 few
TGTGCCAGCAGTTCCCGGGACGGAGCGAGTGTCCAGTTCTTC CASSSRDGASVQFF TRBJ2-1 NA TRBV27 many
TGTGCCAGCAGTTTTCTAGGGACAAGGAGTTTCGAGCAGTACTTC CASSFLGTRSFEQYF TRBJ2-7 NA TRBV27 few
TGTGCCAGCAGCCTTTCGGGGGAAAGGTCCCAATTT CASSLSGERSQF TRBJ1-1 NA TRBV7-9 few
TGCAGTGCTAGCAGGGGTTTTGTCACTGAAGCTTTCTTT CSASRGFVTEAFF TRBJ1-1 NA TRBV20-1 many
TGTGCCAGTAAGCCTAGCGGTATTTACAATGAGCAGTTCTTC CASKPSGIYNEQFF TRBJ2-1 TRBD2 TRBV6-4 few
TGTGCCAGCAGCTCCGCACCTACAACGGATTACACTGAAGCTTTCTTT CASSSAPTTDYTEAFF TRBJ1-1 NA TRBV5-6 many
TGTGCCAGCAGCCGGGACAGGGTGAATGGCTACACCTTC CASSRDRVNGYTF TRBJ1-2 TRBD1 TRBV5-6 many
TGTGCCAGCAGCTTAGTGGAGGTCAGGGGCTACACCTTC CASSLVEVRGYTF TRBJ1-2 NA TRBV7-9 NA
TGCGCCAGCAGCCTGTCACAGGGGGAACAGACCCAGTACTTC CASSLSQGEQTQYF TRBJ2-5 TRBD1 TRBV4-1 NA
TGCGCCAGCAGCTTCCTACAGGTTTACACCGGGGAGCTGTTTTTT CASSFLQVYTGELFF TRBJ2-2 NA TRBV5-1 NA
TGTGCCAGCTCACCACCGCGCTCTGGGGCCAACGTCCTGACTTTC CASSPPRSGANVLTF TRBJ2-6 NA TRBV18 many
TGCAGTGCTAGCTACATGGGTAGCGGGAGGGTGAGAGATACGCAGTATTTT CSASYMGSGRVRDTQYF TRBJ2-3 TRBD2 TRBV20-1 many
TGTGCCAGCTCTTCGGGGACAGGGTACGATACGCAGTATTTT CASSSGTGYDTQYF TRBJ2-3 TRBD1 TRBV27 medium-sized
TGCAGCGTTGGAGAAGGTATCGGCTACACCTTC CSVGEGIGYTF TRBJ1-2 NA TRBV29-1 medium-sized